This TCR beta chain stems from a study of a mutant IDH1 vaccine in newly diagnosed glioma. The V gene lost 1 base and the J gene lost 7 bases, with 7 bases spanning the gap. CDR1 is SGHAT, CDR2 FQNNGV, per germline. This CDR3 region has 12 residues. Concerning this clone itself: No antigen is known for it.

Repertoires were generated with immunoSEQ multiplex PCR, while TCRdb's copy carries only in-frame clones and drops some. The sample has approximately 67,000 clones, approximately 87% seen once. The time point: week 23, last vaccination. A 20-mer mutant IDH1 peptide at 300 ug was injected subcutaneously with topical imiquimod. The rearrangement links TRBV11-2 to TRBJ1-1, with no clear D. The specimen comprised PBMCs, sampled from a glioma patient whose treatment included an IDH1 peptide vaccine. This TCR was recovered from a young man with glioma. CDR3 DNA: TGTGCCAGCAGCTTAGTGGGTGGTGAAGCTTTCTTT. Translating gives CASSLVGGEAFF.